This T cell receptor beta chain was sequenced for a study of blood T cells in healthy people across ages. Alongside a J-beta primer mix, a sample-barcoded 5' primer served in a second PCR lasting roughly 7 to 11 cycles. TCRdb re-analysed the 5' RACE reads in MiXCR, keeping a single row per CDR3 protein. The table shows approximately 780,000 distinct CDR3 sequences, with under 30% occurring only once. This clonotype has more than one count but fewer than ten. What it binds is not known. Overall study results and limits: Naive T cell percentage and TCR beta diversity correlated strongly.

The same sample was also studied in work on T cells of mothers and their children. That work adds: Compared with unrelated pairs, related mother-child pairs had slightly higher, non-significant overlap.

This clonotype was obtained from a boy aged 10-17 years in good health. The sequenced material came from blood.

The CDR3: CASSQVGGGASYHEQYF. Written as DNA, the CDR3 is TGCGCCAGCAGCCAAGTAGGCGGGGGGGCAAGTTACCACGAGCAGTACTTC. The chain uses TRBV4-1 and TRBJ2-5, with 9 bases fitting TRBD2. The last part of the DNA fits TRBJ2-7 better; the J call may be wrong. Per the germline V gene, CDR1 is MGHRA and CDR2 is YSYEKL. The CDR3 runs 17 residues.